One sample yielded the 9 T cell receptor beta chains listed below, sequenced in a study of PD-L1 blockade in urothelial cancer. TCRdb's table, derived via immunoSEQ multiplex PCR, lists solely in-frame clones and lacks some. The repertoire consists of roughly 130,000 clones, with approximately 84% occurring once and the leading ten covering about 2.9%. Time point defined: pretreatment peripheral blood. Sequenced here: PBMCs, sampled around atezolizumab (anti-PD-L1) treatment. These receptors came from a man aged 45-65 years with urothelial cancer.

V gene TRBV4-1 combines with J gene TRBJ2-1; D possibly corresponds to TRBD2 (5 bases). This CDR3 is 15 amino acids long. Germline loops: CDR1 MGHRA, CDR2 YSYEKL. Between the trimmed V and J ends, which lost 2 bases and 8 bases, there was a span of 16 bases. The CDR3 is CASSQLDRDSDEQFF. The CDR3 region has the DNA TGCGCCAGCAGCCAATTGGACCGGGATAGCGATGAGCAGTTCTTC.

The chain uses TRBV15 and TRBJ2-1; D is uncertain. With 5 bases removed from V and 0 bases from J, the gap between germline ends came to 11 bases. Germline V gene sequence: CDR1 LNHNV, CDR2 YYDKDF (reference sequence). The CDR3 consists of 15 residues. For the CDR3, the DNA is TGTGCCACCAGCGTCGACTTGGGCTCCTACAATGAGCAGTTCTTC. Amino acid sequence: CATSVDLGSYNEQFF. Combining the CDR3 with reference TRBV15 and TRBJ2-1 gives the whole variable domain DAMVIQNPRYQVTQFGKPVTLSCSQTLNHNVMYWYQQKSSQAPKLLFHYYDKDFNNEADTPDNFQSRRPNTSFCFLDIRSPGLGDTAMYLCATSVDLGSYNEQFFGPGTRLTVL.

The chain is built from TRBV25-1 and TRBJ2-2; 16 bases are shared with TRBD2. The CDR3 length is 17 residues. The V and J ends lost 1 base and 10 bases, in that order; junction bases with no gene match: 6. The germline CDR1 and CDR2 sequences are MGHDK and SYGVNS. The CDR3 nucleotides read TGTGCCAGCAGTGAATTGCCGGGACTAGCGGGAGGGGAGGAGCTGTTTTTT. This sequence encodes CASSELPGLAGGEELFF.

The chain carries TRBV5-1 and TRBJ1-5; tentative D call: TRBD1 (6 bases). Germline assignment: CDR1 SGHRS and CDR2 YFSETQ. The V end lost 7 bases, the J end lost 4 bases, and 12 bases lay between the germline ends. The CDR3 loop spans 13 amino acids. CDR3 protein: CASALDRNQPQHF. The CDR3 nucleotides are TGCGCCAGCGCCCTAGACAGGAATCAGCCCCAGCATTTT.

The J gene is TRBJ1-5, the V gene TRBV7-2, with 8 nucleotides matching TRBD1. V was pared by 1 base and J by 9 bases, with 5 bases of the junction left unmatched. Looked up from germline, CDR1 is SGHTA and CDR2 is FQGNSA. This CDR3 is built from 14 residues. This CDR3 is CASSLGTGNWPQHF. The CDR3 region has the DNA TGTGCCAGCAGCTTAGGGACAGGGAATTGGCCCCAGCATTTT. The whole variable domain, remainder taken from reference TRBV7-2 and TRBJ1-5, is GAGVSQSPSNKVTEKGKDVELRCDPISGHTALYWYRQSLGQGLEFLIYFQGNSAPDKSGLPSDRFSAERTGGSVSTLTIQRTQQEDSAVYLCASSLGTGNWPQHFGDGTRLSIL.

The chain has TRBV19 and TRBJ1-1; D is unresolved. Germline V gene data show CDR1 as LNHDA and CDR2 as SQIVND (reference sequence). Trimming took 5 bases from V and 2 from J, leaving 12 bases between them. The CDR3 is 14 amino acids. This CDR3 is CASSLGIANTEAFF. For the CDR3, the DNA is TGTGCCAGTAGTTTAGGGATAGCAAACACTGAAGCTTTCTTT.

This chain connects TRBV11-2 to TRBJ2-7, with TRBD1 matching over 7 bases. The CDR3 length is 16 residues. J was trimmed by 2 bases and V by 5 bases; bases with no gene match: 12. CDR1 and CDR2 from the germline V gene are SGHAT and FQNNGV. The chain's CDR3 is CASSPGTEKAAYEQYF. In DNA form, the CDR3 reads TGTGCCAGCAGCCCCGGGACAGAGAAAGCGGCCTACGAGCAGTACTTC.

This clone was seen more than once but under ten times. This chain connects TRBV7-9 to TRBJ1-2, with 9 bases aligning to TRBD1. V lost 6 bases to trimming and J lost 8 bases; unmatched junction nucleotides: 10. Germline CDR1 is SEHNR and CDR2 is FQNEAQ (reference sequence). The CDR3 is 14 amino acids. The CDR3 DNA reads as TGTGCCAGCAGTCGTATACAGGGGGCGCAGGGCTACACCTTC. It codes for CASSRIQGAQGYTF. Full variable domain (missing parts from reference TRBV7-9 and TRBJ1-2): DTGVSQNPRHKITKRGQNVTFRCDPISEHNRLYWYRQTLGQGPEFLTYFQNEAQLEKSRLLSDRFSAERPKGSFSTLEIQRTEQGDSAMYLCASSRIQGAQGYTFGSGTRLTVV.

The V gene is TRBV5-1, the J gene TRBJ2-3; D perhaps matches TRBD1 (6 bases). Trimming pared 0 bases from V and 1 base from J, leaving 12 bases between. Germline V gene lookup returns CDR1 SGHRS and CDR2 YFSETQ. This CDR3 has 16 amino acids. CDR3 DNA sequence: TGCGCCAGCAGCTTGGCCCTCAGGGGTGGCACAGATACGCAGTATTTT. Encoded protein: CASSLALRGGTDTQYF.